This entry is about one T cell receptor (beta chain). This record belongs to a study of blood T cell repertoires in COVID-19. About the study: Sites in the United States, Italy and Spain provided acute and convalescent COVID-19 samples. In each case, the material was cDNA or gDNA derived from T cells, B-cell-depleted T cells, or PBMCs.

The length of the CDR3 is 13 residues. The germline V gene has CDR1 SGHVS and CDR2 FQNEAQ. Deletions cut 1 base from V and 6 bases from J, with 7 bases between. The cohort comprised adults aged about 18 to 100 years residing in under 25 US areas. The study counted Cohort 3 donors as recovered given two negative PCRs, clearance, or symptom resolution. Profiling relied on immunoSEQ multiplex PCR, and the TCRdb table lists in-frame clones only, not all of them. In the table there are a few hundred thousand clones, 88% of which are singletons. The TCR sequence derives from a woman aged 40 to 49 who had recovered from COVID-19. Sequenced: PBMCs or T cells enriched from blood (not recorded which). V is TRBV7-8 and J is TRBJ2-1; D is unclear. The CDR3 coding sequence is TGTGCCAGCAGCTTAGACTCCCTCAATGAGCAGTTCTTC. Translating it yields CASSLDSLNEQFF.